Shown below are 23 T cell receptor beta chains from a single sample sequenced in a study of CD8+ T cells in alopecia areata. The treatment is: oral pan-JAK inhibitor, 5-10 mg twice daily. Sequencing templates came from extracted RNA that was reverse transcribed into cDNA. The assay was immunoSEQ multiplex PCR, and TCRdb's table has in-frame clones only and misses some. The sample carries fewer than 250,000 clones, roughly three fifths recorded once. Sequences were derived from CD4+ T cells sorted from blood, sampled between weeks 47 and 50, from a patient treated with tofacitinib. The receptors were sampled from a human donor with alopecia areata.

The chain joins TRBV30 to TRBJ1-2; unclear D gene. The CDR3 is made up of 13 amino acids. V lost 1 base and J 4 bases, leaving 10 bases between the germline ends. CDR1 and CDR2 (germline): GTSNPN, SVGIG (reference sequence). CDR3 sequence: CAWSDDKTYGYTF. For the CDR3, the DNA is TGTGCCTGGAGTGATGACAAAACCTATGGCTACACCTTC. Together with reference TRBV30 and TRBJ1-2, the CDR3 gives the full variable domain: SQTIHQWPATLVQPVGSPLSLECTVEGTSNPNLYWYRQAAGRGLQLLFYSVGIGQISSEVPQNLSASRPQDRQFILSSKKLLLSDSGFYLCAWSDDKTYGYTFGSGTRLTVV.

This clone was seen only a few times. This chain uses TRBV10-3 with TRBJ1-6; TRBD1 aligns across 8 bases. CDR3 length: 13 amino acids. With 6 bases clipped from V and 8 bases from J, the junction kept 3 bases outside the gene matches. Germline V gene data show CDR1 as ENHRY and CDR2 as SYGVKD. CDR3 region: CAISTGGDSPLHF. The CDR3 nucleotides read TGTGCCATCAGCACAGGGGGGGATTCACCCCTCCACTTT.

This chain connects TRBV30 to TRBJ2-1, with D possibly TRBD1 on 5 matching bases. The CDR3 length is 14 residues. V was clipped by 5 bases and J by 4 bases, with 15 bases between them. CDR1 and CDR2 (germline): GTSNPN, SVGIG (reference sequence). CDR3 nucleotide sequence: TGTGCCTGGGACAGCAGCACTTTATACAATGAGCAGTTCTTC. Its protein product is CAWDSSTLYNEQFF. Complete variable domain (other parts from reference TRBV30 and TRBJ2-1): SQTIHQWPATLVQPVGSPLSLECTVEGTSNPNLYWYRQAAGRGLQLLFYSVGIGQISSEVPQNLSASRPQDRQFILSSKKLLLSDSGFYLCAWDSSTLYNEQFFGPGTRLTVL.

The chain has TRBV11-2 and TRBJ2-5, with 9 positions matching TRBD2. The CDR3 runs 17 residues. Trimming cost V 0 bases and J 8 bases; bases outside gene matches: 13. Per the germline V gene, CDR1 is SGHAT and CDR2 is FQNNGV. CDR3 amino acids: CASSLDYFELAGDTQYF. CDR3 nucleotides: TGTGCCAGCAGCTTAGATTATTTCGAGTTAGCGGGGGACACCCAGTACTTC.

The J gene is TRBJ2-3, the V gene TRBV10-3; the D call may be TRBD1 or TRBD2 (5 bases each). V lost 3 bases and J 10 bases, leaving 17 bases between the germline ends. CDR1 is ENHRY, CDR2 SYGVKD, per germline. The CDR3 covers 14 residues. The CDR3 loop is CAISEGTIPSPQYF. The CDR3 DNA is TGTGCCATCAGTGAAGGGACCATACCGTCCCCGCAGTATTTT.

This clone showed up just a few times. The CDR3 sequence: CASSSTSWTYEQYF. CDR3 nucleotide sequence: TGCGCCAGCAGTTCGACGTCCTGGACCTACGAGCAGTACTTC. The V gene is TRBV5-1, the J gene TRBJ2-7; D not certain. V lost 5 bases, J lost 2 bases, and 14 bases lay in between. Germline-derived CDR1 and CDR2 are SGHRS and YFSETQ. The CDR3 is 14 residues long. The full variable domain, its missing parts supplied by reference TRBV5-1 and TRBJ2-7, is KAGVTQTPRYLIKTRGQQVTLSCSPISGHRSVSWYQQTPGQGLQFLFEYFSETQRNKGNFPGRFSGRQFSNSRSEMNVSTLELGDSALYLCASSSTSWTYEQYFGPGTRLTVT.

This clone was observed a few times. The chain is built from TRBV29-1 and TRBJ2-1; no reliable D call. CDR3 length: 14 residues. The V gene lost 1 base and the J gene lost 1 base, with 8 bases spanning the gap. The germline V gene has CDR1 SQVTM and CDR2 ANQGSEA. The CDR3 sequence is CSVEGGTSYNEQFF. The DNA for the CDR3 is TGCAGCGTTGAAGGGGGTACATCCTACAATGAGCAGTTCTTC.

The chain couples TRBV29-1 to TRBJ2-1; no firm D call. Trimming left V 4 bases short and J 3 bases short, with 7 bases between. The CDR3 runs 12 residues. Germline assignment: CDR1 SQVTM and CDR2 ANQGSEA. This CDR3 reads CSVGGSYNEQFF. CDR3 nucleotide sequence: TGCAGCGTTGGGGGAAGCTACAATGAGCAGTTCTTC.

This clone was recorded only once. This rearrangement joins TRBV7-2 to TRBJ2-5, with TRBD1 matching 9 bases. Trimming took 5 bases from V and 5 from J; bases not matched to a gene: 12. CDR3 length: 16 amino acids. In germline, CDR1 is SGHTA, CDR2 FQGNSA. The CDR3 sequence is CASSPIGTGIGETQYF. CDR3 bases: TGTGCCAGCAGCCCGATTGGGACAGGGATCGGGGAGACCCAGTACTTC.

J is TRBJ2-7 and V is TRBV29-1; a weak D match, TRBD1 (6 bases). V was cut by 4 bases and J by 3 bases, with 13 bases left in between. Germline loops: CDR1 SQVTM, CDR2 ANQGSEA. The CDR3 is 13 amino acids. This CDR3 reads CSVGVDRGYEQYF. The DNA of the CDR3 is TGCAGCGTTGGGGTGGACAGAGGCTACGAGCAGTACTTC.

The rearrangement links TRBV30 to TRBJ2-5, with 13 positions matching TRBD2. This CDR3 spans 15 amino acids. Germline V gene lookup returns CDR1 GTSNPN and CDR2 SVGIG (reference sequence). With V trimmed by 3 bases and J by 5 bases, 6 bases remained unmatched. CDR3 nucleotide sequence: TGTGCCTGGAGCAGGACTAGCGGGGGAGGGGAGACCCAGTACTTC. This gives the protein CAWSRTSGGGETQYF.

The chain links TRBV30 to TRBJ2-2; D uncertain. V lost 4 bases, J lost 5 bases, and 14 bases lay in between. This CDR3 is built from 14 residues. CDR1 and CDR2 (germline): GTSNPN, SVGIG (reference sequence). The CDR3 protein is CAWITTPATGELFF. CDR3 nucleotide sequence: TGTGCCTGGATTACCACTCCAGCGACCGGGGAGCTGTTTTTT.

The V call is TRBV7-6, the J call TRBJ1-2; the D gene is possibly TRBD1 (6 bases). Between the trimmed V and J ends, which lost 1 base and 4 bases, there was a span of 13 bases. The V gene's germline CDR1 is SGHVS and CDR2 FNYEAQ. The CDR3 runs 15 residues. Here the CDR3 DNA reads TGTGCCAGCAGCTTAGGAACAGGGAGTCCCTATGGCTACACCTTC. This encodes CASSLGTGSPYGYTF.

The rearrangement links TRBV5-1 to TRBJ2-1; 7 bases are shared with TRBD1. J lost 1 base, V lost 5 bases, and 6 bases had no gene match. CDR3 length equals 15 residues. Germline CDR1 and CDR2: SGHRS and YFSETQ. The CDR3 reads CASRSTGASYNEQFF. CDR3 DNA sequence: TGCGCCAGCAGATCTACAGGGGCTTCCTACAATGAGCAGTTCTTC.

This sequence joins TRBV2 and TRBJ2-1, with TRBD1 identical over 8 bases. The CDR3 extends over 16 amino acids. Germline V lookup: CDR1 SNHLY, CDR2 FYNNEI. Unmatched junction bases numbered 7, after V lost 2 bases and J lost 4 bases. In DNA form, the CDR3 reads TGTGCCAGCAGTGAACCCCAGGGGGCGGGTTACAATGAGCAGTTCTTC. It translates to CASSEPQGAGYNEQFF.

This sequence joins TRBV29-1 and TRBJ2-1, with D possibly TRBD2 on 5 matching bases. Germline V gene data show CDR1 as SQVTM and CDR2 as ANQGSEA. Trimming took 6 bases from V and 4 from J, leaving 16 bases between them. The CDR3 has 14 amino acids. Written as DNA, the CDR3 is TGCAGCGTGAGAGAGGGCCTGGATTACAATGAGCAGTTCTTC. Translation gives CSVREGLDYNEQFF.

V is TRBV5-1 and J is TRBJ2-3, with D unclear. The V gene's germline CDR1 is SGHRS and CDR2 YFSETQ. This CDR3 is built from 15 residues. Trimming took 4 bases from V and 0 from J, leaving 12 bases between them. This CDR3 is CASSPGITSTDTQYF. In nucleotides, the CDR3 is TGCGCCAGCAGCCCTGGGATTACCAGCACAGATACGCAGTATTTT.

This CDR3 reads CASSVATGQYEQYF. The CDR3 nucleotides are TGTGCCAGCAGCGTAGCTACGGGACAATACGAGCAGTACTTC. This chain connects TRBV9 to TRBJ2-7, with D possibly matching TRBD1 (6 bases). Trimming removed 0 bases at V and 4 bases at J, with 11 bases between. This CDR3 has 14 amino acids. CDR1 and CDR2 from the germline V gene are SGDLS and YYNGEE.

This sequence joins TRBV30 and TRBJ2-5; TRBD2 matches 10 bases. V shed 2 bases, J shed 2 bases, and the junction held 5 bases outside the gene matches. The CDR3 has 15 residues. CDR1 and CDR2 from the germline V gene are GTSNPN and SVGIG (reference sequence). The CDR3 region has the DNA TGTGCCTGGAGTACTAGCGGGGAATATCAAGAGACCCAGTACTTC. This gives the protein CAWSTSGEYQETQYF. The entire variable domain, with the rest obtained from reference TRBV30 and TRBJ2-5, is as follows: SQTIHQWPATLVQPVGSPLSLECTVEGTSNPNLYWYRQAAGRGLQLLFYSVGIGQISSEVPQNLSASRPQDRQFILSSKKLLLSDSGFYLCAWSTSGEYQETQYFGPGTRLLVL.

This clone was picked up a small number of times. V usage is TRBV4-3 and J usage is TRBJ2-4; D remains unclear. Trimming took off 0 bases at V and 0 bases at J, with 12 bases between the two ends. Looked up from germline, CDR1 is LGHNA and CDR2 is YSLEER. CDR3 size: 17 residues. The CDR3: CASSQDRQMLAKNIQYF. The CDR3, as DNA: TGCGCCAGCAGCCAAGATCGGCAAATGCTAGCCAAAAACATTCAGTACTTC.

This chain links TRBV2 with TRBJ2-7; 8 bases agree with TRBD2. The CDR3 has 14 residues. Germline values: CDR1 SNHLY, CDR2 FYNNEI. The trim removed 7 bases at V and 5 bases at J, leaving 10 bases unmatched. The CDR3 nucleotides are TGTGCCAGCAATCGACTAGCGATCAGCGACGAGCAGTACTTC. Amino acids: CASNRLAISDEQYF.

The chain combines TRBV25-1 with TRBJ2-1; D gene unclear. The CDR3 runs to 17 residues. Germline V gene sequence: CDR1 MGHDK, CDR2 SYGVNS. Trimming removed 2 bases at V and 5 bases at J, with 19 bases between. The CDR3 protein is CASSEPRPSARHNEQFF. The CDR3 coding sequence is TGTGCCAGCAGTGAACCCCGACCAAGCGCGAGGCACAATGAGCAGTTCTTC.

The CDR3 sequence is CASTRLGTEINQPQHF. CDR3 coding DNA: TGTGCCAGCACCCGCCTGGGGACAGAAATTAATCAGCCCCAGCATTTT. This chain connects TRBV7-8 to TRBJ1-5; 7 bases map to TRBD1. CDR3 length equals 16 residues. Germline V CDR1 and CDR2: SGHVS, FQNEAQ. V gave up 7 bases and J gave up 4 bases; unmatched junction bases: 13.